The present entry profiles one TCR beta chain with its context. The antigen is undetermined. The entry originates in a study of Graves' ophthalmopathy and Graves' hyperthyroidism. Study findings and constraints: Stable hyperthyroidism and ophthalmopathy were told apart by a 13-signature model, which achieved approximately 87% sensitivity and 81.08% specificity. Thyroid clonotypes that were expanded above 0.001 frequency mostly also appeared in blood.

This CDR3 has 14 residues. The germline CDR1 and CDR2 sequences are MNHEY and SVGAGI. The V segment lost 3 bases and the J segment 3 bases; nucleotides outside the gene matches: 4. Only newly diagnosed hyperthyroidism patients aged 18 to 65, with under 2 months' duration, were enrolled. In this cohort, patients with other autoimmune diseases, uncontrolled infections, pregnancy or lactation were excluded. TCR beta CDR3 regions were amplified from RNA transcripts. After a first-round RT-PCR with HTBI primers, a second-round multiplex PCR was run. TCRdb fed the multiplex PCR reads into MiXCR, producing one record per CDR3 protein. The table includes 620,000 or so distinct CDR3 sequences, around a fifth detected once.

This clonotype originated in a woman younger than 35 with stable Graves' hyperthyroidism. Some clones in this sample may be carry-over from other donors' samples. The specimen sequenced was peripheral blood. V usage is TRBV6-5 and J usage is TRBJ2-7, with 8 bases that match TRBD1. The DNA for the CDR3 is TGTGCCAGCAGTTATATGACAGGGGACTACGAGCAGTACTTC. Its protein product is CASSYMTGDYEQYF.